The rows below give T cell receptor beta chains drawn from one sample of a study of blood T cell repertoires in COVID-19. Using immunoSEQ multiplex PCR, the repertoire was profiled, and TCRdb retains in-frame clones only, with some absent. This sample carries around 130,000 clones, approximately 85% of them seen once, and the ten largest clones take 4.3%. Sample: peripheral blood. These receptors all come from a human donor in a cohort sampled during active COVID-19. Each CDR3 is given with its conserved first and last residue. Fields, in order: V gene, J gene, CDR3 protein.

v_gene: TRBV9; j_gene: TRBJ1-3; CDR3aa: CASSTLTEFSGNTIYF
v_gene: TRBV7-3; j_gene: TRBJ2-2; CDR3aa: CASSRDTVGGELFF
v_gene: TRBV10-1; j_gene: TRBJ2-2; CDR3aa: CASSESGSPRELFF
v_gene: TRBV5-8; j_gene: TRBJ1-4; CDR3aa: CASSLGMGSRNEKLFF
v_gene: TRBV29-1; j_gene: TRBJ2-1; CDR3aa: CSVEDPDRESYNEQFF
v_gene: TRBV9; j_gene: TRBJ1-2; CDR3aa: CASSVGSYGYTF
v_gene: TRBV21-1; j_gene: TRBJ2-7; CDR3aa: CASSPGQGGYEQYF
v_gene: TRBV7-2; j_gene: TRBJ2-2; CDR3aa: CASSLAAGNTGELFF
v_gene: TRBV5-5; j_gene: TRBJ1-6; CDR3aa: CASSLGPIGDSPLHF
v_gene: TRBV19; j_gene: TRBJ2-1; CDR3aa: CASSKRLADTYNEQFF
v_gene: TRBV7-2; j_gene: TRBJ2-3; CDR3aa: CASSLDAGRDTQYF
v_gene: TRBV7-9; j_gene: TRBJ2-4; CDR3aa: CASSRRLENIQYF
v_gene: TRBV4-3; j_gene: TRBJ1-2; CDR3aa: CASSQVDGEGYTF
v_gene: TRBV9; j_gene: TRBJ1-2; CDR3aa: CASSPQGGGYTF
v_gene: TRBV5-1; j_gene: TRBJ2-3; CDR3aa: CASSLEDSPTDTQYF
v_gene: TRBV6-1; j_gene: TRBJ1-1; CDR3aa: CASSEALQQGVRTEAFF
v_gene: TRBV18; j_gene: TRBJ1-2; CDR3aa: CASSPLTGGYGYTF
v_gene: TRBV10-3; j_gene: TRBJ1-5; CDR3aa: CAIPRDRGGRTQHF
v_gene: TRBV5-1; j_gene: TRBJ2-5; CDR3aa: CASTLLAGEGWTQYF
v_gene: TRBV6-5; j_gene: TRBJ2-3; CDR3aa: CASRGPDASTDTQYF
v_gene: TRBV7-3; j_gene: TRBJ1-2; CDR3aa: CASSPGGAGKNYGYTF
v_gene: TRBV5-1; j_gene: TRBJ1-3; CDR3aa: CASSEQGAVGNTIYF
v_gene: TRBV6-5; j_gene: TRBJ2-7; CDR3aa: CASSMGAPGYEQYF
v_gene: TRBV19; j_gene: TRBJ2-1; CDR3aa: CASRGATTGRGGNEQFF
v_gene: TRBV7-9; j_gene: TRBJ1-2; CDR3aa: CASKHPLLLEGGYTF
v_gene: TRBV12-3/TRBV12-4; j_gene: TRBJ2-3; CDR3aa: CASSFSRDTQYF
v_gene: TRBV6-5; j_gene: TRBJ2-7; CDR3aa: CASDSSGGSYEQYF
v_gene: TRBV18; j_gene: TRBJ2-3; CDR3aa: CASSQAGTDTQYF
v_gene: TRBV6-6; j_gene: TRBJ1-1; CDR3aa: CASTWRGHTEAFF
v_gene: TRBV6-1; j_gene: TRBJ1-6; CDR3aa: CASREKQGGLNYSPLHF
v_gene: TRBV9; j_gene: TRBJ1-5; CDR3aa: CASSVGWTDNQPQHF
v_gene: TRBV30; j_gene: TRBJ1-5; CDR3aa: CAWGTGANQPQHF
v_gene: TRBV24-1; j_gene: TRBJ2-3; CDR3aa: CATTAGVADTQYF
v_gene: TRBV4-3; j_gene: TRBJ1-2; CDR3aa: CASSQERSYGYTF
v_gene: TRBV15; j_gene: TRBJ2-5; CDR3aa: CATSRGGGLETQYF
v_gene: TRBV28; j_gene: TRBJ1-2; CDR3aa: CASSLGRDYGYTF
v_gene: TRBV5-1; j_gene: TRBJ2-5; CDR3aa: CASSSTSGGAGTQYF
v_gene: TRBV5-1; j_gene: TRBJ2-7; CDR3aa: CASSLGEVFEQYF
v_gene: TRBV21-1; j_gene: TRBJ2-1; CDR3aa: CASSERSLAGGSYNEQFF
v_gene: TRBV11-1; j_gene: TRBJ1-1; CDR3aa: CASSLPLGYTEAFF
v_gene: TRBV11-2; j_gene: TRBJ1-1; CDR3aa: CASSLDGSLAGEAFF
v_gene: TRBV6-4; j_gene: TRBJ2-2; CDR3aa: CASSPLAGTGELFF